This is a list of T cell receptor beta chains from one sample in a study of technical replicates of blood from several donors. Assay used: immunoSEQ multiplex PCR; TCRdb lists only in-frame clones, some missing. The profile shows about 50,000 clones, about 95% of them singletons. The sequenced material came from PBMCs. The receptors derive from a human donor in good health. Some clones in this sample may be carry-over from other donors' samples. The CDR3 runs from the conserved cysteine through the conserved F or W. Fields, in order: V gene, J gene, clone size, D gene, CDR3 DNA, CDR3 protein. A D gene is named only where the DNA matches it firmly. Part of the rows lack a size; the others show once, few, many or a class for expanded clones.

V: TRBV6-6
J: TRBJ2-1
size: NA
D: TRBD2
DNA: TGTGCCAGCACCGGGGGTACTAGCGGGACTAATGAGCAGTTCTTC
CDR3: CASTGGTSGTNEQFF

V: TRBV5-1
J: TRBJ2-3
size: NA
D: TRBD2
DNA: TGCGCCAGCAGCCCCTCAGCGGGAGATCAAGATACGCAGTATTTT
CDR3: CASSPSAGDQDTQYF

V: TRBV30
J: TRBJ1-2
size: NA
D: NA
DNA: TGTGCCTGGAGTCTCTCCGGAGTAGGGAGGGTTTATGGCTACACCTTC
CDR3: CAWSLSGVGRVYGYTF

V: TRBV5-1
J: TRBJ1-1
size: NA
D: NA
DNA: TGCGCCAGCAGGGGGGGGCGGAGCACTGAAGCTTTCTTT
CDR3: CASRGGRSTEAFF

V: TRBV19
J: TRBJ2-1
size: NA
D: NA
DNA: TGTGCCAGTAGTACCTTCTCTAGCACTGAGCAGTTCTTC
CDR3: CASSTFSSTEQFF

V: TRBV6-5
J: TRBJ2-7
size: once
D: NA
DNA: TGTGCCAGCAGTTATGGCGGCAGAAAGGTGCACGAGCAGTACTTC
CDR3: CASSYGGRKVHEQYF

V: TRBV9
J: TRBJ1-1
size: NA
D: NA
DNA: TGTGCCAGCAGCGTAGGACCAGGGTCCAATGAAGCTTTCTTT
CDR3: CASSVGPGSNEAFF

V: TRBV2
J: TRBJ1-5
size: NA
D: NA
DNA: TGTGCCAGCAGTGAGTTAAGGGGGGGCGCAGTCAATCAGCCCCAGCATTTT
CDR3: CASSELRGGAVNQPQHF

V: TRBV30
J: TRBJ2-5
size: NA
D: TRBD1
DNA: TGTGCCTGGAGTTGGCAGGGGGCGGAGACCCAGTACTTC
CDR3: CAWSWQGAETQYF

V: TRBV6-4
J: TRBJ2-7
size: once
D: NA
DNA: TGTGCCAGCAGTGTCAACGCCGGGGGGCCCTACGAGCAGTACTTC
CDR3: CASSVNAGGPYEQYF

V: TRBV5-1
J: TRBJ1-3
size: NA
D: NA
DNA: TGCGCCAGCAGTATAGGGGATGGAAACACCATATATTTT
CDR3: CASSIGDGNTIYF

V: TRBV11-3
J: TRBJ2-5
size: NA
D: TRBD2
DNA: TGTGCCAGCAGCTTAAGTCCAGCGGGAGGGGGAACTCAAGAGACCCAGTACTTC
CDR3: CASSLSPAGGGTQETQYF

V: TRBV9
J: TRBJ2-7
size: NA
D: TRBD2
DNA: TGTGCCAGCAGCGCGTCCGCATCTGGGCGGGAGGGGGACGAGCAGTACTTC
CDR3: CASSASASGREGDEQYF

V: TRBV4-3
J: TRBJ1-2
size: NA
D: NA
DNA: TGCGCCAGCAGCCTCGTAAGGACAACTAACTATGGCTACACCTTC
CDR3: CASSLVRTTNYGYTF

V: TRBV19
J: TRBJ1-1
size: NA
D: NA
DNA: TGTGCCAGTAGGAAGTTAGAAAAAGCTTTCTTT
CDR3: CASRKLEKAFF

V: TRBV4-1
J: TRBJ1-5
size: once
D: TRBD1
DNA: TGCGCCAGCAGCCGATATGCGGGACAGGGGGGAAATCAGCCCCAGCATTTT
CDR3: CASSRYAGQGGNQPQHF

V: TRBV19
J: TRBJ2-5
size: NA
D: TRBD2
DNA: TGTGCCAGTAGTATGACTAGCGGGGGGGTAGAGACCCAGTACTTC
CDR3: CASSMTSGGVETQYF

V: TRBV5-4
J: TRBJ1-1
size: NA
D: NA
DNA: TGTGCCAGCAGCCGACCCGACAGTAACACTGAAGCTTTCTTT
CDR3: CASSRPDSNTEAFF

V: TRBV7-7
J: TRBJ1-4
size: NA
D: TRBD1
DNA: TGTGCCAGCAGCACGGGGACAGGGGTTGAAAAACTGTTTTTT
CDR3: CASSTGTGVEKLFF

V: TRBV6-4
J: TRBJ2-1
size: NA
D: TRBD2
DNA: TGTGCCAGCCTGACTAGCGGGAGGGCCGGCTACAATGAGCAGTTCTTC
CDR3: CASLTSGRAGYNEQFF

V: TRBV4-3
J: TRBJ2-3
size: NA
D: TRBD2
DNA: TGCGCCAGCAGCCAAGAAGCAGCGGGGGGCCTGGATACGCAGTATTTT
CDR3: CASSQEAAGGLDTQYF

V: TRBV7-8
J: TRBJ2-3
size: NA
D: TRBD2
DNA: TGTGCCAGCAGCCCCCGGGGGGGCGGCACAGATACGCAGTATTTT
CDR3: CASSPRGGGTDTQYF

V: TRBV7-2
J: TRBJ1-5
size: NA
D: NA
DNA: TGTGCCAGCAGCTCAGATGGTCAGCCCCAGCATTTT
CDR3: CASSSDGQPQHF

V: TRBV11-2
J: TRBJ2-5
size: NA
D: TRBD2
DNA: TGTGCCAGCAGCACGGGGACTAGCGGGAGGCCGGGGGAGACCCAGTACTTC
CDR3: CASSTGTSGRPGETQYF

V: TRBV10-3
J: TRBJ2-5
size: once
D: NA
DNA: TGTGCCATCAGTGATATGGGGGGGCGCCAAGAGACCCAGTACTTC
CDR3: CAISDMGGRQETQYF

V: TRBV5-1
J: TRBJ2-1
size: NA
D: NA
DNA: TGCGCCAGCAGCAGCCTCGGTGGTGAGCAGTTCTTC
CDR3: CASSSLGGEQFF

V: TRBV2
J: TRBJ2-5
size: NA
D: TRBD2
DNA: TGTGCCAGCAGTGCGCTGGCGGCTAGCGGTGAGACCCAGTACTTC
CDR3: CASSALAASGETQYF

V: TRBV7-2
J: TRBJ2-1
size: once
D: NA
DNA: TGTGCCAGCAGCTTACTAGGGACTTCGAATGAGCAGTTCTTC
CDR3: CASSLLGTSNEQFF

V: TRBV5-4
J: TRBJ2-3
size: NA
D: TRBD1
DNA: TGTGCCAGCAGCTTGCCGGGACAGCAGACAGATACGCAGTATTTT
CDR3: CASSLPGQQTDTQYF

V: TRBV5-4
J: TRBJ1-1
size: once
D: TRBD1
DNA: TGTGCCAGCAGCTGGGACAGGTTAAACACTGAAGCTTTCTTT
CDR3: CASSWDRLNTEAFF

V: TRBV4-3
J: TRBJ1-5
size: NA
D: NA
DNA: TGCGCCAGCAGCCAAGATCTAGCGTATAGCAATCAGCCCCAGCATTTT
CDR3: CASSQDLAYSNQPQHF

V: TRBV9
J: TRBJ1-1
size: NA
D: NA
DNA: TGTGCCAGCAGCCCGGGGGGGGCGCCGAACACTGAAGCTTTCTTT
CDR3: CASSPGGAPNTEAFF

V: TRBV11-1
J: TRBJ2-7
size: NA
D: NA
DNA: TGTGCCAGCAGCTTCGACAACTACGAGCAGTACTTC
CDR3: CASSFDNYEQYF

V: TRBV4-2
J: TRBJ1-6
size: NA
D: NA
DNA: TGTGCCAGCAGCCAAGCCCCCTCGGATTCACCCCTCCACTTT
CDR3: CASSQAPSDSPLHF

V: TRBV7-9
J: TRBJ1-5
size: NA
D: NA
DNA: TGTGCCAGCAGCCAGACCGGGACAAATCAGCCCCAGCATTTT
CDR3: CASSQTGTNQPQHF

V: TRBV5-1
J: TRBJ2-3
size: once
D: TRBD2
DNA: TGCGCCAGCAGCCCCGACCCGGGACTAGCGGGGGGGCCAGATACGCAGTATTTT
CDR3: CASSPDPGLAGGPDTQYF

V: TRBV21-1
J: TRBJ2-7
size: NA
D: NA
DNA: TGTGCCAGCAGCAAGGCCCAGCGGGAGGCGAACGAGCAGTACTTC
CDR3: CASSKAQREANEQYF

V: TRBV10-3
J: TRBJ1-2
size: NA
D: NA
DNA: TGTGCCATCAGTGATAGCTATGGCTACACCTTC
CDR3: CAISDSYGYTF

V: TRBV9
J: TRBJ2-7
size: once
D: TRBD2
DNA: TGTGCCAGCAGCGCGGGACTAGTCCCCTACGAGCAGTACTTC
CDR3: CASSAGLVPYEQYF

V: TRBV7-2
J: TRBJ2-3
size: NA
D: TRBD1
DNA: TGTGCCAGCAGCTTAGGGGGGGACAGGGCAGATACGCAGTATTTT
CDR3: CASSLGGDRADTQYF

V: TRBV20-1
J: TRBJ1-1
size: NA
D: NA
DNA: TGCAGTGCTACAGACAGGCCTGAAGCTTTCTTT
CDR3: CSATDRPEAFF

V: TRBV7-8
J: TRBJ2-7
size: NA
D: NA
DNA: TGTGCCAGCAGCTCAACTAGAACTACCTCCTACGAGCAGTACTTC
CDR3: CASSSTRTTSYEQYF

V: TRBV6-4
J: TRBJ2-3
size: NA
D: NA
DNA: TGTGCCAGCCTAGGGGGGAACAGGGGCTCCCGGGATACGCAGTATTTT
CDR3: CASLGGNRGSRDTQYF

V: TRBV5-5
J: TRBJ1-1
size: NA
D: NA
DNA: TGTGCCAGCAGCTTGGGGTTCGGGGGTTTTGAAGCTTTCTTT
CDR3: CASSLGFGGFEAFF

V: TRBV6-1
J: TRBJ1-1
size: once
D: TRBD1
DNA: TGTGCCAGCACTGGGACAGCGGAATTGAACACTGAAGCTTTCTTT
CDR3: CASTGTAELNTEAFF

V: TRBV6-1
J: TRBJ2-5
size: NA
D: NA
DNA: TGTGCCAGCAGTGATATTTACTCTGGGGCAGGCGGTTCAGAGACCCAGTACTTC
CDR3: CASSDIYSGAGGSETQYF

V: TRBV11-2
J: TRBJ2-7
size: NA
D: TRBD1
DNA: TGTGCCAGCAGCCCGGGACAGGGGCGGTCGCGGTCCTACGAGCAGTACTTC
CDR3: CASSPGQGRSRSYEQYF

V: TRBV30
J: TRBJ1-2
size: NA
D: NA
DNA: TGTGCCTGGACGGCGGGTCAGTATGGCTACACCTTC
CDR3: CAWTAGQYGYTF

V: TRBV7-9
J: TRBJ2-7
size: NA
D: TRBD1
DNA: TGTGCCAGCAGCCGGCAGGGGGTCAGTTCCTACGAGCAGTACTTC
CDR3: CASSRQGVSSYEQYF

V: TRBV4-2
J: TRBJ2-5
size: once
D: TRBD1
DNA: TGTGCCAGCAGCCAAGATATTGGGACAGGGCAAGAGACCCAGTACTTC
CDR3: CASSQDIGTGQETQYF

V: TRBV7-3
J: TRBJ2-6
size: NA
D: TRBD2
DNA: TGTGCCAGCAGCTCGACTAGCGGGGGGCTCGGGGCCAACGTCCTGACTTTC
CDR3: CASSSTSGGLGANVLTF

V: TRBV15
J: TRBJ1-6
size: NA
D: NA
DNA: TGTGCCACCAGCAGAGCCCGGAGATCACCCCTCCACTTT
CDR3: CATSRARRSPLHF

V: TRBV11-3
J: TRBJ1-1
size: NA
D: NA
DNA: TGTGCCAGCTCCTGGACGGGGTATACTGAAGCTTTCTTT
CDR3: CASSWTGYTEAFF

V: TRBV7-8
J: TRBJ2-5
size: NA
D: TRBD2
DNA: TGTGCCAGCAGCCTAATAGCGGGAGGGCCCTCAGAGACCCAGTACTTC
CDR3: CASSLIAGGPSETQYF

V: TRBV6-1
J: TRBJ1-5
size: NA
D: NA
DNA: TGTGCCAGCAGTGTAACACAGGGACGGAGCGGCAATCAGCCCCAGCATTTT
CDR3: CASSVTQGRSGNQPQHF

V: TRBV5-8
J: TRBJ2-5
size: NA
D: TRBD1
DNA: TGTGCCAGCAGCTTGGGGACAGGGGGCAGGACCCAGTACTTC
CDR3: CASSLGTGGRTQYF

V: TRBV9
J: TRBJ2-7
size: NA
D: TRBD2
DNA: TGTGCCAGCAGCGCGGGGGGGATCTCCTACGAGCAGTACTTC
CDR3: CASSAGGISYEQYF

V: TRBV6-6
J: TRBJ1-4
size: NA
D: NA
DNA: TGTGCCAGCAGGGCGGCTAATGAAAAACTGTTTTTT
CDR3: CASRAANEKLFF

V: TRBV4-2
J: TRBJ2-3
size: NA
D: NA
DNA: TGTGCCAGCAGCCCAGACTCCCCAGATACGCAGTATTTT
CDR3: CASSPDSPDTQYF